Each of the 25 T cell receptor beta chains below was sequenced from the same sample in a study of CD8 T cells in ankylosing spondylitis. Each CDR3 protein is one row after TCRdb ran MiXCR on the 5' RACE reads. The sample holds 380,000 or so distinct CDR3 sequences, 20% seen once. Sequences were obtained from blood, either unsorted or a sorted T cell fraction (not recorded which). The receptors were gathered from a male donor with ankylosing spondylitis or in good health (not recorded which).

This clonotype was seen a few times. This rearrangement joins TRBV5-6 to TRBJ2-3, with 7 positions matching TRBD1. Unmatched junction bases numbered 6, after V lost 3 bases and J lost 2 bases. Germline CDR1 and CDR2: SGHDT and YYEEEE. CDR3 length equals 15 residues. The CDR3 DNA reads as TGTGCCAGCAGCTCGGGACAGATTATCACAGATACGCAGTATTTT. Its translation: CASSSGQIITDTQYF.

The rearrangement links TRBV7-9 to TRBJ1-2, with 12 bases aligning to TRBD1. V was clipped by 1 base and J by 5 bases; unmatched bases: 2. This CDR3 has 15 amino acids. Germline loops: CDR1 SEHNR, CDR2 FQNEAQ (reference sequence). For the CDR3, the DNA is TGTGCCAGCAGCTTAGTGGGACAGGGGGCGTATGGCTACACCTTC. Its protein is CASSLVGQGAYGYTF.

DNA for the CDR3: TGTGCCAGCAGTTACGGTCCAGTGAACACTGAAGCTTTCTTT. It is translated as CASSYGPVNTEAFF. V usage is TRBV6-5 and J usage is TRBJ1-1; no definite D call. Trimming left V 2 bases short and J 0 bases short, with 7 bases between. The germline V gene encodes CDR1 MNHEY and CDR2 SVGAGI. CDR3 length: 14 amino acids.

The V call is TRBV6-5, the J call TRBJ2-3, with 9 bases fitting TRBD1. The CDR3 consists of 15 residues. The V and J ends lost 2 bases and 4 bases, in that order; junction bases with no gene match: 4. Looked up from germline, CDR1 is MNHEY and CDR2 is SVGAGI. The CDR3 coding sequence is TGTGCCAGCAGTTACACCACAGGGGGCGCAGATACGCAGTATTTT. Its translation is CASSYTTGGADTQYF.

This clonotype was picked up a small number of times. This chain connects TRBV28 to TRBJ2-2; D unresolved. CDR3 size: 14 residues. The V gene lost 2 bases and the J gene lost 3 bases, with 7 bases spanning the gap. Germline V gene lookup returns CDR1 MDHEN and CDR2 SYDVKM. The CDR3 loop is CASSLRQHTGELFF. The DNA of the CDR3 is TGTGCCAGCAGTTTAAGGCAGCACACCGGGGAGCTGTTTTTT.

This clonotype was seen only a few times. V usage is TRBV12-3 or TRBV12-4 and J usage is TRBJ2-1; D is perhaps TRBD1 or TRBD2 (5 bases each). The CDR3 is 15 residues long. The V end lost 1 base, the J end lost 5 bases, and 12 bases lay between the germline ends. CDR3 coding DNA: TGTGCCAGCAGTTTAGTTAGCGTAGGGGACAATGAGCAGTTCTTC. This translates into CASSLVSVGDNEQFF.

The chain combines TRBV29-1 with TRBJ1-1; 7 bases agree with TRBD1. CDR1 is SQVTM, CDR2 ANQGSEA, per germline. The V segment lost 6 bases and the J segment 7 bases; nucleotides outside the gene matches: 11. The CDR3 extends over 13 amino acids. The CDR3 DNA follows: TGCAGCGTACGACAGGGTGGATATGGTGAAGCTTTCTTT. It is translated as CSVRQGGYGEAFF.

The chain is built from TRBV7-8 and TRBJ2-5; possible D gene TRBD2, 6 bases. V was clipped by 2 bases and J by 1 base, with 14 bases between them. The length of the CDR3 is 16 residues. CDR1 and CDR2 from the germline V gene are SGHVS and FQNEAQ. The CDR3 loop is CASSLFAEGPQETQYF. DNA for the CDR3: TGTGCCAGCAGCTTATTCGCGGAGGGCCCCCAAGAGACCCAGTACTTC.

This clonotype turned up a few times. The V call is TRBV20-1, the J call TRBJ2-1; 9 bases map to TRBD2. Germline CDR1 reads DFQATT; CDR2 reads SNEGSKA (reference sequence). The CDR3 has 12 residues. The trim removed 6 bases at V and 9 bases at J, leaving 6 bases unmatched. The CDR3 spells CSAEGLASEQFF. The CDR3 DNA sequence: TGCAGTGCGGAAGGACTAGCGAGTGAGCAGTTCTTC.

The V and J genes are TRBV29-1 and TRBJ2-1, with a tentative D call TRBD1 (6 bases). Trimming left V 2 bases short and J 1 base short, with 12 bases between. This CDR3 spans 15 amino acids. Germline V gene lookup returns CDR1 SQVTM and CDR2 ANQGSEA. Here the CDR3 reads CSVELGTSSYNEQFF. CDR3 nucleotides: TGCAGCGTTGAACTTGGGACATCGTCCTACAATGAGCAGTTCTTC.

The table lists this clonotype with a few counts. The gene calls are TRBV5-1 and TRBJ1-1; D call uncertain. V lost 4 bases and J lost 3, with 13 bases in between. The CDR3 consists of 14 residues. CDR1 is SGHRS and CDR2 is YFSETQ in the germline V gene. CDR3 region: CASSVVSSDTEAFF. The CDR3 nucleotides read TGCGCCAGCAGCGTCGTAAGTTCGGACACTGAAGCTTTCTTT. Full variable domain (remainder filled in from reference TRBV5-1 and TRBJ1-1): KAGVTQTPRYLIKTRGQQVTLSCSPISGHRSVSWYQQTPGQGLQFLFEYFSETQRNKGNFPGRFSGRQFSNSRSEMNVSTLELGDSALYLCASSVVSSDTEAFFGQGTRLTVV.

This chain links TRBV30 with TRBJ2-7, with 7 bases aligning to TRBD2. Per the germline V gene, CDR1 is GTSNPN and CDR2 is SVGIG (reference sequence). Losses at the gene ends were 1 base for V and 5 bases for J; bases not matched to a gene: 2. CDR3 size: 12 residues. The DNA for the CDR3 is TGTGCCTGGAGTGAGGCGGGGGACGAGCAGTACTTC. Protein sequence: CAWSEAGDEQYF.

This clonotype was seen a few times. V is TRBV3-1 and J is TRBJ2-7, with D perhaps TRBD2 (6 bases). V lost 0 bases, J lost 3 bases, and 9 bases lay in between. The CDR3 covers 14 residues. The germline CDR1 and CDR2 sequences are LGHDT and YNNKEL (reference sequence). The CDR3 spells CASSQDFGGYEQYF. DNA of the CDR3: TGTGCCAGCAGCCAAGATTTCGGGGGCTACGAGCAGTACTTC.

This clonotype was detected many times. This chain joins TRBV20-1 and TRBJ2-7; the D gene is possibly TRBD1 (5 bases). The CDR3 contains 12 residues. Per the germline V gene, CDR1 is DFQATT and CDR2 is SNEGSKA (reference sequence). CDR3: CSARQSSYEQYF. The CDR3 nucleotides are TGCAGCGCAAGACAGAGCTCCTACGAGCAGTACTTC.

This clonotype was recorded a few times. This CDR3 reads CSAPDGAGETQYF. The DNA of the CDR3 is TGCAGTGCCCCGGACGGGGCGGGGGAGACCCAGTACTTC. The V call is TRBV20-1, the J call TRBJ2-5; D perhaps matches TRBD2 (6 bases). V lost 6 bases and J 5 bases, leaving 16 bases between the germline ends. The length of the CDR3 is 13 residues. Germline-derived CDR1 and CDR2 are DFQATT and SNEGSKA (reference sequence).

This clonotype has more than one count but fewer than ten. J is TRBJ2-6 and V is TRBV6-5; D is uncertain. The CDR3 length is 15 residues. The germline V gene has CDR1 MNHEY and CDR2 SVGAGI. V shed 2 bases and J shed 1 base, with 6 bases lying between them. CDR3 DNA sequence: TGTGCCAGCAGTTACCCAGGTTCTGGGGCCAACGTCCTGACTTTC. The encoded protein is CASSYPGSGANVLTF.

The genes are TRBV7-2 and TRBJ2-7; D may be TRBD1 (6 bases). This CDR3 is 15 amino acids long. V gave up 2 bases and J gave up 3 bases, with 14 bases separating them. CDR1 is SGHTA and CDR2 is FQGNSA in the germline V gene. Here the CDR3 DNA reads TGTGCCAGCAGCTTATCCCCGGGACAAATCTACGAGCAGTACTTC. Protein: CASSLSPGQIYEQYF.

This clonotype turned up a few times. The chain employs TRBV20-1 and TRBJ2-3; TRBD1 is a possible D gene (5 bases). CDR3 size: 12 residues. V lost 6 bases, J lost 3 bases, and 10 bases lay in between. CDR1 and CDR2 from the germline V gene are DFQATT and SNEGSKA (reference sequence). The CDR3 coding sequence is TGCAGTGCAAGTGACAGTACAGATACGCAGTATTTT. Amino acids: CSASDSTDTQYF.

The sample holds a few counts of this clonotype. V usage is TRBV12-3 or TRBV12-4 and J usage is TRBJ1-6; weak D call: TRBD1 (6 bases). Trimming stripped 6 bases from V and 10 bases from J, with 13 bases between. The CDR3 is 13 residues long. The CDR3, as DNA: TGTGCCAGCAGCCCTGTGGGGGCGTCACCCCTCCACTTT. Translated, it gives CASSPVGASPLHF.

This chain uses TRBV12-5 with TRBJ2-1; TRBD1 matches at 7 bases. With V trimmed by 5 bases and J by 12 bases, 7 bases remained unmatched. The CDR3 is 12 residues long. Germline CDR1 LGHNT, CDR2 FRNRAP. As DNA, the CDR3 is TGTGCTAGTGGTACCGACAGGGATACGCAGTTCTTC. Encoded protein: CASGTDRDTQFF.

The chain carries TRBV27 and TRBJ2-7; possible D gene TRBD1, 6 bases. Per germline, CDR1 MNHEY and CDR2 SMNVEV (reference sequence). V shed 6 bases and J shed 2 bases, with 11 bases lying between them. The CDR3 totals 13 residues. The CDR3 region is CASRSGQAYEQYF. As DNA, the CDR3 is TGTGCCAGCAGATCGGGACAAGCCTACGAGCAGTACTTC.

V usage is TRBV20-1 and J usage is TRBJ2-3; 7 bases fit TRBD1. CDR3 length: 18 amino acids. V lost 7 bases, J lost 2 bases, and 21 bases stayed unmatched. CDR1 is DFQATT, CDR2 SNEGSKA, per germline (reference sequence). CDR3 sequence: CSVGEGAAEIQNTDTQYF. The CDR3, as DNA: TGCAGTGTCGGTGAGGGGGCTGCTGAGATCCAAAACACAGATACGCAGTATTTT.

The J gene is TRBJ2-3, the V gene TRBV12-3 or TRBV12-4; D gene unclear. The ends were cut back, 8 bases at V and 2 bases at J, with 5 bases in the middle. The CDR3 contains 11 residues. The CDR3 spells CASANTDTQYF. The CDR3 DNA reads as TGTGCCAGCGCCAACACAGATACGCAGTATTTT.

In this sample, this clonotype turned up once. As the CDR3 is not closed by the conserved phenylalanine or tryptophan, this likely results from a read error. The chain recombines TRBV5-1 with TRBJ2-7, with 7 nucleotides matching TRBD1. CDR1 is SGHRS and CDR2 is YFSETQ in the germline V gene. The trim removed 3 bases at V and 5 bases at J, leaving 11 bases unmatched. The CDR3 length is 15 residues. The CDR3 region is CASSSSGTVFDEQYS. In nucleotides, the CDR3 is TGCGCCAGCAGCTCCTCCGGGACAGTATTCGACGAGCAGTACTCC.

This clonotype has more than one count but fewer than ten. The chain has TRBV12-3 or TRBV12-4 and TRBJ2-7, with D possibly being TRBD2 (5 bases). V lost 1 base, J lost 2 bases, and 12 bases lay in between. The CDR3 is 15 residues long. CDR3 DNA: TGTGCCAGCAGTTTAGATGAGGGTCCCCCCTACGAGCAGTACTTC. This gives the protein CASSLDEGPPYEQYF.